This TCR beta chain was captured by sequencing in a study of beta chain features in type 1 diabetes (dated by TCRdb to 2016 to 2019). With regard to the full study: Mean age, gender distribution, total cell number and subset yield did not differ between patients and healthy donors. A total of 100 million to 140 million sorted cells were examined across all samples, and the number of cells per subset was strongly correlated with RNA yield. In the study, recently diagnosed type 1 diabetes patients and matched healthy donors were compared on the TCRB repertoires of their sorted circulating CD4+ T cell subsets. Regulatory and stem cell-like memory subsets were isolated from only 8 patients and roughly 8 healthy donors, whereas naive and central memory subsets came from all 28 donors.

The research as a whole found: Because the HLA sub-analyses included only small numbers of individuals, any influence of HLA type on TCRB rearrangement was left unresolved. Patients with type 1 diabetes made fewer insertions and deleted more nucleotides at VDJ recombination sites, implying thymic rearrangement abnormalities. Naive, central memory and regulatory TCRB repertoires appeared to be more alike among patients than among healthy donors. Because cDNA rather than genomic DNA was sequenced, highly expressing activated cells could have been over-represented, although no difference in activation and CD3 levels was found between groups. Shorter templates might have been favored by PCR, but patient and control samples were amplified and corrected together, so both groups would have been affected equally by any skew. A moderate but significant shortening of TCRB CDR3 length was observed in type 1 diabetes patients in all four CD4+ subsets.

This clone came up a few times. What this receptor recognizes is not known. One base away there is no much larger clone; base qualities are not given. Each donor gave one peripheral blood draw, approximately 120 mL on average, collected into heparinised tubes. Naive, central memory, regulatory and stem cell-like memory CD4+ T cells were sorted on a BD FACSAria II using a panel including CD45RO, CCR7, CD25, CD127, CD95 and CD27. All sorted populations exceeded 95% purity. PBMCs were isolated right away by Lymphoprep density gradient centrifugation and were stained directly, without culture. Samples were stained and sorted in pairs, with one healthy donor and one patient per experiment, so that batch effects were minimized. Counted from cysteine to phenylalanine, this CDR3 has 13 amino acids. Solely the CDR3 DNA is kept, with 39 bases framed from the first base. From a lookup of the germline V gene, CDR1 and CDR2 are MGHRA and YSYEKL. V lost 3 bases and J lost 2 bases; the stretch between them is 8 bases long.

All of the isolated RNA was reverse transcribed with the High Capacity cDNA Reverse Transcription Kit, so expressed TCRB transcripts were sequenced. Naive, central memory and regulatory T cell samples underwent deep immunoSEQ sequencing, averaging about 3.57 million total reads per sample. After sorted cells were lysed in RLT buffer, RNA was extracted with DNase-treated RNeasy Micro or Mini kits, with the choice depending on cell number. Each cell subset was processed on its own to prevent cross-contamination, while patient and healthy donor samples were processed together. Using the immunoSEQ multiplex PCR, TCRB sequences were amplified from cDNA into 87-bp fragments spanning the CDR3 region. The amplicons were sequenced using the Illumina HiSeq platform. On the study's bioinformatics: PCR bias was computationally corrected using synthetic template baselines, reads within Hamming distance 2 were collapsed, and singletons that could not be merged were discarded. Reads were aligned to IMGT to assign V, D and J genes, CDR3 length, and insertions or deletions at six rearrangement sites. Within each subset, clonotype counts were normalized to the number of sorted cells before true diversity and Gini coefficients were calculated with the tcR R package. Repertoire sharing was quantified using the overlap coefficient calculated on TCRB nucleotide sequences. Out-of-frame TCRB sequences from naive cells were analyzed to stand in for the pre-selection repertoire. TCRdb took this table from immuneACCESS and kept in-frame rearrangements with V and J called. Such tables lack part of the clones; where checked against another copy, unresolved V genes explain under half of the gap, and the rest is unexplained. V and J calls and clone size follow that table, whereas D and trimming were derived from the DNA. The sample records about 450,000 clones, about an eighth of which are singletons. About 0.045% of the sample belongs to the ten largest clones.

Sequenced material: naive CD4+ T cells from blood. According to the study, the label for this sample's cell subset or site signals: true naive CD4+ T cells. The chain is assembled from TRBV4-1 and TRBJ2-7, with the D gene call left open. The origin of this receptor is a woman between 18 and 29 years old in good health. For the CDR3, the sequence is CASSHFVTYEQYF. The nucleotides read TGCGCCAGCAGCCATTTTGTTACCTACGAGCAGTACTTC.